One sample yielded the 7 T cell receptor gamma chains listed below, sequenced in a study of intestinal T cells in coeliac disease. Genomic DNA came from ten approximately 5-µm formalin-fixed paraffin-embedded scrolls per case. TRG repertoires were amplified with LymphoTrack primers from about 190 ng of biopsy DNA. TCRdb called clones anew from the multiplex PCR reads with CATT. Among 250 or so gamma-chain clones listed, nearly 50% were seen once. Material: a duodenal biopsy. These receptors were collected from a human donor who served as a control with a normal duodenal biopsy, not a healthy volunteer.

As to this clone: A read error may be the cause here, since a much bigger clone is one base away. Other DNA sequences of this sample code for an identical CDR3. The chain employs TRGV4 and TRGJ1 or TRGJ2. CDR1 and CDR2 from the germline V gene are EGSTGY and YDSYTSSV. CDR3 length: 12 amino acids. The CDR3 nucleotides read TGCGCCACCTGGGATGGCCCCTCCGAGAAACTCTTT. Translation: CATWDGPSEKLF.

The chain couples TRGV9 to TRGJ1 or TRGJ2. CDR1 GITISATS and CDR2 ISYDGTV come from the germline V gene (reference sequence). J was trimmed by 1 base and V by 5 bases; bases with no gene match: 8. CDR3 size: 14 residues. CDR3 region: CALWGVRNYYKKLF. For the CDR3, the DNA is TGTGCCTTGTGGGGAGTTCGCAATTATTATAAGAAACTCTTT.

The V call is TRGV8, the J call TRGJ1 or TRGJ2. Looked up from germline, CDR1 is VENAVY and CDR2 is YDSYNSRV. The CDR3 spans 12 residues. Trimming at V came to 12 bases and at J to 4 bases, leaving 12 bases not matched to a gene. The CDR3 sequence: CAHLGQYYKKLF. DNA of the CDR3: TGTGCCCACCTGGGCCAGTATTATAAGAAACTCTTT.

This chain uses TRGV4 with TRGJ1 or TRGJ2. J gave up 2 bases and V 5 bases, and 12 bases lay outside the gene matches. Per the germline V gene, CDR1 is EGSTGY and CDR2 is YDSYTSSV. CDR3 size: 15 residues. The DNA for the CDR3 is TGTGCCACCTGGGCAAAAGCCGATGATTATTATAAGAAACTCTTT. Translated, it gives CATWAKADDYYKKLF.

Concerning this clone itself: This may be a read error, as it is one base from a much larger clone. The chain has TRGV11 and TRGJP1. TRGV11 is placed among ORFs of uncertain function. This CDR3 spans 14 amino acids. V shed 0 bases, J shed 5 bases, and the junction held 0 bases outside the gene matches. The chain's CDR3 is CACWIRHTGWFKIF. As DNA, the CDR3 is TGTGCCTGCTGGATTAGGCACACTGGTTGGTTCAAGATATTT.

This clone was counted once. The chain uses TRGV8 and TRGJ1 or TRGJ2. Germline V gene lookup returns CDR1 VENAVY and CDR2 YDSYNSRV. This CDR3 has 16 amino acids. CDR3 bases: TGTGCACCTGGGATAGCGCCGAAGAAAGGTTATTATAAGAAACTCTTT. Translated: CAPGIAPKKGYYKKLF.

V usage is TRGV3 and J usage is TRGJP2. After removal of 4 bases from V and 3 bases from J, the junction contained 2 bases not matched to a gene. Germline CDR1 and CDR2: VTNTFY and YDVSTARD (reference sequence). The CDR3 spans 13 residues. The CDR3 sequence: CATWEGSDWIKTF. CDR3 coding DNA: TGTGCCACCTGGGAGGGTAGTGATTGGATCAAGACGTTT.